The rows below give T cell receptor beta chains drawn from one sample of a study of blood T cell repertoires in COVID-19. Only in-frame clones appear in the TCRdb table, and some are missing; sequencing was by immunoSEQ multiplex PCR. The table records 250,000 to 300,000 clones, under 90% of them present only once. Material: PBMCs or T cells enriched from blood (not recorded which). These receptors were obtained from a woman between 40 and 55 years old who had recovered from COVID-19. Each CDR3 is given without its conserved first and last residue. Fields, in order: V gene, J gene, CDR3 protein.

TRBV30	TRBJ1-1	ACMQALSSAEAF
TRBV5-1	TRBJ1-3	ASSPILGSGNTIY
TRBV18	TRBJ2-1	ASSPSGTGGVAGSGEQF
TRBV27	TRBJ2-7	ASSSYRDRTYEQY
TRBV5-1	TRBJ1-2	ASSLEAGAAGGYT
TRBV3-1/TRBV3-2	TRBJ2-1	ASSPASGLAGGSSSYNEQF
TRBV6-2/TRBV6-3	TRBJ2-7	ASSTRLAGYEQY
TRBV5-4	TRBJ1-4	ASSSQGPTNEKLF
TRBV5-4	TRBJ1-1	ASSLGQGYEAF
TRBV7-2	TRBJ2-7	ASTPGTAHSYEQY
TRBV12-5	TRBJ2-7	ASADEPGLAGGTYEQY
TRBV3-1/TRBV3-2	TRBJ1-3	ASSQDTTGGNTIY
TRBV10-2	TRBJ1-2	ASSHGLYGYT
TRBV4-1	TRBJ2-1	ASSQRQLNYNEQF
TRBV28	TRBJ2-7	ASSSLRTDKYEQY
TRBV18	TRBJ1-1	ASSPLVGGGDTEAF
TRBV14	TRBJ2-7	ASSRSRGGRRSYEQY
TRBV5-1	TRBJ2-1	ASSLAPSGGGHNEQF
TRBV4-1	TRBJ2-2	ASSQEVAGGPRTGELF
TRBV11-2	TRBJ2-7	ASSLRDRGLYEQY
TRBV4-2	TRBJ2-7	ASSQDEGGRTGAFYEQY
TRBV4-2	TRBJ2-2	ASSQTSPGELF
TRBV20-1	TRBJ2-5	SASSPSAGVAETQY
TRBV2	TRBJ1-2	ASRFQGGFTYT
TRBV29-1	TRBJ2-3	SVEAAGPDTQY
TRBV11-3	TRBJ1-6	ASSLSPNSPLH
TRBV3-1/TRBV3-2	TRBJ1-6	ASSPRRSSYNSPLH